The entry that follows covers one T cell receptor beta chain sequence. Its specificity is unknown. cDNA synthesis used the whole RNA isolate, giving expressed TCRB sequences. This table comes from immunoSEQ multiplex PCR, and its TCRdb copy is limited to in-frame clones, with some not included. The data hold about 340,000 clones, with around 8% observed a single time. The CDR3 consists of 15 residues. Losses at the gene ends were 5 bases for V and 2 bases for J; bases not matched to a gene: 7. The V gene's germline CDR1 is LGHNA and CDR2 YNFKEQ. This sample is drawn from a study of beta chain features in type 1 diabetes. The study, taken as a whole, reports: Type 1 diabetes patients had VDJ junctions that carried fewer insertions and more deletions. In cDNA sequencing, cells with high TCR expression could be over-represented. Resolution of whether HLA type affects TCRB rearrangement was not achieved here.

The clonotype comes from a woman aged 18-35 years in good health. The chain employs TRBV4-2 and TRBJ2-5; 8 positions match TRBD1. Source material: central memory CD4+ T cells from blood. CDR3 in DNA: TGTGCCAGCAGCGGACGGACAGGGAGGCAAGAGACCCAGTACTTC. It codes for CASSGRTGRQETQYF.